The source of this TCR beta chain is a study of CD8 T cells in ankylosing spondylitis. CDR3 length: 13 amino acids. Germline assignment: CDR1 LGHDT and CDR2 YNNKEL (reference sequence). Comment on this clonotype: The germline gene is not matched at one end of the junction; a read error may be the cause.

TCRdb reanalysed the 5' RACE reads using MiXCR and keeps one entry per CDR3 protein. The sample records more than 300,000 distinct CDR3 sequences, 11% being singletons. This TCR derives from a female donor with ankylosing spondylitis or in good health (not recorded which). Material for sequencing was blood, either unsorted or a sorted T cell fraction (not recorded which). J is TRBJ2-7 and V is TRBV3-1; 8 bases fit TRBD1. The CDR3 DNA reads TGTGTCAGCAGCGCACAGGGGGGCTGGGAGCAGTACTTC. Translated: CVSSAQGGWEQYF.